The entry below gives a single T cell receptor beta chain sequence along with its context. Antigen specificity is unknown. This table comes from immunoSEQ multiplex PCR, and its TCRdb copy is limited to in-frame clones, with some not included. The profile shows over 20,000 clones, 75% of them singletons. Before the COVID-19 pandemic, during about 2011-2019, CD4+ T cells were taken from unexposed donors. After 10 to 11 days of culture, CD4+ T cells were isolated. The sample is drawn from a study of CD4 T cells in relation to SARS-CoV-2 and coronaviruses. Trimming took off 4 bases at V and 3 bases at J, with 11 bases between the two ends. This CDR3 is 13 amino acids long. Germline CDR1 is SGHRS and CDR2 is YFSETQ.

The chain uses TRBV5-1 and TRBJ2-7; D is unclear. The origin of this receptor is a human donor in good health. Material: CD4+ T cells from PBMCs, cultured in vitro. This chain's CDR3 is CASSPDSFYEQYF. The CDR3 coding sequence is TGCGCCAGCAGCCCTGACTCGTTCTACGAGCAGTACTTC.